These 3 T cell receptor beta chains were all obtained from the same sample, sequenced in a study of cytomegalovirus exposure and HLA in healthy donors. The PCR made use of 60 Vbeta and 13 Jbeta primers. Produced via immunoSEQ multiplex PCR; TCRdb's table is partial and in-frame only. The sample contains some 130,000 clones, 70% to 85% of which appear only once. Sequencing was performed on PBMCs. These receptor sequences come from a female donor in good health and CMV-seronegative.

In its sample, this clone was seen once. This sequence joins TRBV5-4 and TRBJ2-2, with D perhaps TRBD1 (7 bases). V was shortened by 2 bases and J by 5 bases, with 10 bases between the two germline ends. This CDR3 comprises 14 residues. Germline CDR1 is SGHNT and CDR2 is YYREEE (reference sequence). The CDR3 region has the DNA TGTGCCAGCAGCTTACAGGGGAGGACCGGGGAGCTGTTTTTT. This codes for CASSLQGRTGELFF.

This clone occurred once. The gene calls are TRBV11-1 and TRBJ2-2, with TRBD1 identical over 7 bases. CDR3 length: 15 residues. Germline-derived CDR1 and CDR2 are SGHAT and FQDESV (reference sequence). The V and J ends lost 6 bases and 3 bases, in that order; junction bases with no gene match: 7. As DNA, the CDR3 is TGTGCCAGCAGACCTAGGGGGCGCTACACCGGGGAGCTGTTTTTT. Residues: CASRPRGRYTGELFF.

This sequence joins TRBV20-1 and TRBJ2-7; 7 bases match TRBD1. This CDR3 spans 11 amino acids. Germline V CDR1 and CDR2: DFQATT, SNEGSKA (reference sequence). The CDR3 reads CGGQRAYEQYF. The CDR3 DNA reads as TGCGGGGGACAGAGAGCCTACGAGCAGTACTTC.